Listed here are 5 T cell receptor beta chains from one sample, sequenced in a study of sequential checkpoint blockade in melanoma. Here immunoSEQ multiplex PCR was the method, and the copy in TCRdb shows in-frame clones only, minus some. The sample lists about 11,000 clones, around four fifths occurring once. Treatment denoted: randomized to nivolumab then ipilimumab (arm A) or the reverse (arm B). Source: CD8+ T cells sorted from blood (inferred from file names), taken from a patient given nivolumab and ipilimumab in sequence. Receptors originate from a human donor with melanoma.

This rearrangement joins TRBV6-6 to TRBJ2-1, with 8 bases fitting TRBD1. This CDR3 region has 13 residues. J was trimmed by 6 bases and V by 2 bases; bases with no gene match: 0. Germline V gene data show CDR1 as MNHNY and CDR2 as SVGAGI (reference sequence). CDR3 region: CASSYQGANEQFF. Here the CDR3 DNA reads TGTGCCAGCAGTTACCAGGGGGCCAATGAGCAGTTCTTC.

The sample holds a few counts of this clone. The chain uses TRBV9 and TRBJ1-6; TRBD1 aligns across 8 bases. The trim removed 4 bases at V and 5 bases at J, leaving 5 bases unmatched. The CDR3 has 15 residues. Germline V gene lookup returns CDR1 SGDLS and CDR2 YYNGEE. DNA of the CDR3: TGTGCCAGCAGCTTGACAGGGGAAGATAATTCACCCCTCCACTTT. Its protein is CASSLTGEDNSPLHF.

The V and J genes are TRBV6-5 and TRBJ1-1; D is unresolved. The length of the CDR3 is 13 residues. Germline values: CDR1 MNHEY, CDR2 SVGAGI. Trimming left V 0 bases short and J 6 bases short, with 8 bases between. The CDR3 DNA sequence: TGTGCCAGCAGTTACTCAGAGAGGGCTGAAGCTTTCTTT. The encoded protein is CASSYSERAEAFF.

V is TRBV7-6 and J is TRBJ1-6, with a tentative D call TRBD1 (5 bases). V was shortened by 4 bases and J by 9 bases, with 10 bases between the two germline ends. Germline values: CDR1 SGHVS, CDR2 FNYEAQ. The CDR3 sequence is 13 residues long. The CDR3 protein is CASSSTQGSPLHF. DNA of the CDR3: TGTGCCAGCAGCTCTACTCAGGGTTCACCCCTCCACTTT.

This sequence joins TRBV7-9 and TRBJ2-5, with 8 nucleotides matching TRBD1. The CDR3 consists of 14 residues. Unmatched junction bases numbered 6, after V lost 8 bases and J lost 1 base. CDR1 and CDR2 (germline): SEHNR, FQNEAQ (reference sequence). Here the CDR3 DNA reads TGTGCCAGCCGCGACGGACAGGGCCAAGAGACCCAGTACTTC. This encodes CASRDGQGQETQYF.